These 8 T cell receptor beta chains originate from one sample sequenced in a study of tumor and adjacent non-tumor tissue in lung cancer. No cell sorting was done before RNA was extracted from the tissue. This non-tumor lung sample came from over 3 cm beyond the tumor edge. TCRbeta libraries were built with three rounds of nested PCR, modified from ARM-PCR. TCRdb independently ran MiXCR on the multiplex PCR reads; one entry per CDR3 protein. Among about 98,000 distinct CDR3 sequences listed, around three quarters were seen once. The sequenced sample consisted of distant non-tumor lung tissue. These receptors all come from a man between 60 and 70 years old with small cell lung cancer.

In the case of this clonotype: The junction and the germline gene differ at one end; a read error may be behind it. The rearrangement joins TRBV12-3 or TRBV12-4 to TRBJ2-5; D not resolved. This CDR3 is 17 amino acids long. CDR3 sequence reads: CASTPTSVMLRAETQYF. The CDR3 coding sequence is TGTGCCAGCACCCCAACATCGGTCATGTTACGGGCGGAGACTCAGTACTTC.

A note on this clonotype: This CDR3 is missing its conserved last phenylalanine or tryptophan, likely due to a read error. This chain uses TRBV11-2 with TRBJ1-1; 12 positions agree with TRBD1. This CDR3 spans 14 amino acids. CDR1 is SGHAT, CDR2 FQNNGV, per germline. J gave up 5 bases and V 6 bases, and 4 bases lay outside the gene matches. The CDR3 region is CASRGDRGPTEAFL. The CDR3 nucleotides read TGTGCCAGCAGGGGGGACAGGGGGCCAACTGAAGCTTTCCTT.

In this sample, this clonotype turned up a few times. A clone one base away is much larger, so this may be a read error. The CDR3 DNA is TGTGCCAGCAGAGCCACGGGGACAGGGATTTCTGGCTACACCTTC. Translating it yields CASRATGTGISGYTF. This chain connects TRBV6-6 to TRBJ1-2; 9 nucleotides match TRBD1. Germline loops: CDR1 MNHNY, CDR2 SVGAGI (reference sequence). The CDR3 has 15 amino acids. Trimming took 6 bases from V and 7 from J; bases not matched to a gene: 12.

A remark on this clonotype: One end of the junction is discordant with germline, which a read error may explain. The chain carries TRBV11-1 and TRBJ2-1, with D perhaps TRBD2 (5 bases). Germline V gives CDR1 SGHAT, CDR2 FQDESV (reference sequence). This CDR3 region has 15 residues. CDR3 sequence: CASSLARSTYNEQFF. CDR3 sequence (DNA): TGCGCCAGCAGCTTAGCGAGGTCGACCTACAATGAGCAGTTCTTC.

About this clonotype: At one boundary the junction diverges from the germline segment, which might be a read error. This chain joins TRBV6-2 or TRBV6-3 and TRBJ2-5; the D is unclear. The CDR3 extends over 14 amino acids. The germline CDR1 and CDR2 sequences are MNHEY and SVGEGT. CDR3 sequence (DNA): TGTGCCAGCAGTTACGCCGGAGACACAGAGACTCAGTGCTTC. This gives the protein CASSYAGDTETQCF.

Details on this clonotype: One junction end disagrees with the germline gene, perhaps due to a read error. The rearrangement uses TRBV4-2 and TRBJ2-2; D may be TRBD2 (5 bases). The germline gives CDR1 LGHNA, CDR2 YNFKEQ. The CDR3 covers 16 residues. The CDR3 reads CASSQGDGGSTGELFF. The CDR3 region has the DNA TGTGCCAGCAGCCAAGGAGATGGTGGATCCACCGGGGAGCTATTTTTT.

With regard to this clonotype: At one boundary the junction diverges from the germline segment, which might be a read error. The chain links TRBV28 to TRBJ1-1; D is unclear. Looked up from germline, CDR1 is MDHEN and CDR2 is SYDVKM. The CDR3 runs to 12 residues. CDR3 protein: CASSVPMAEAIF. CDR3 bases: TGTGCCAGCAGTGTGCCTATGGCTGAAGCTATCTTT.

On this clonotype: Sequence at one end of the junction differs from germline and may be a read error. CDR3 DNA sequence: TGTGCCAGCAGTTTGGCCTCCGGGACAGCAAACACTGGAGCTTTCTTT. Residues: CASSLASGTANTGAFF. This chain connects TRBV5-6 to TRBJ1-1, with 7 bases that match TRBD1. This CDR3 is built from 16 residues. Per germline, CDR1 SGHDT and CDR2 YYEEEE.